Listed here is a single TCR beta chain. This sample stems from a study of blood T cell repertoires in COVID-19. Looked up from germline, CDR1 is GTSNPN and CDR2 is SVGIG (reference sequence). V lost 1 base, J lost 0 bases, and 16 bases lay in between. The CDR3 has 16 amino acids. Repertoires were generated with immunoSEQ multiplex PCR, while TCRdb's copy carries only in-frame clones and drops some. The repertoire holds approximately 330,000 clones, with roughly 90% as singletons. This clonotype was obtained from a woman between 50 and 59 years old with active or convalescent COVID-19. V is TRBV30 and J is TRBJ2-7, with a weak D call TRBD1 (5 bases). Sequenced: peripheral blood. For the CDR3, the DNA is TGTGCCTGGAGTGCCCCCCCACAGGCTATCTCCTACGAGCAGTACTTC. Amino acids: CAWSAPPQAISYEQYF.